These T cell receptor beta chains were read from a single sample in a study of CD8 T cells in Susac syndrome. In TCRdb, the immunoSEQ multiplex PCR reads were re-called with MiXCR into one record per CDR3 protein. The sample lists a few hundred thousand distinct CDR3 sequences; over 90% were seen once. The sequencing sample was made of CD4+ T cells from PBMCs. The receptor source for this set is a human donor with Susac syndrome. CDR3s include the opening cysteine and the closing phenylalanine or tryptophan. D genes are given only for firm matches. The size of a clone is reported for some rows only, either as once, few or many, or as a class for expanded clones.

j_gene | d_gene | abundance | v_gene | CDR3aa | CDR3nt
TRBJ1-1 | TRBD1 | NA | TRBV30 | CAWIPQTGRGTEAFF | TGTGCCTGGATCCCTCAGACAGGGAGGGGCACTGAAGCTTTCTTT
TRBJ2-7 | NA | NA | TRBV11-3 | CASSLQGNPYEQYF | TGTGCCAGCAGCTTACAGGGGAACCCCTACGAGCAGTACTTC
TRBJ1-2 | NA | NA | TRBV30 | CAWSVLMEYTF | TGTGCCTGGAGTGTACTGATGGAGTACACCTTC
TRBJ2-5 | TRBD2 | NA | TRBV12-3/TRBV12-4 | CASRGGGETQYF | TGTGCCAGCCGGGGGGGTGGGGAGACCCAGTACTTC
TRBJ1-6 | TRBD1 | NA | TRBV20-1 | CSAASRQGYNSPLHF | TGCAGTGCTGCCTCCCGACAGGGCTATAATTCACCCCTCCACTTC
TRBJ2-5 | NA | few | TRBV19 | CASSIGLRETQYF | TGTGCCAGTAGTATCGGGTTGCGAGAGACCCAGTACTTC
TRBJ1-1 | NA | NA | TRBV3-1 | CASSPQGPMNTEAFF | TGTGCCAGCAGCCCTCAGGGACCCATGAACACTGAAGCTTTCTTT
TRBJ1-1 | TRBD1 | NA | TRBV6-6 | CASSGQGGNTEAFF | TGTGCCAGCAGCGGACAGGGAGGGAACACTGAAGCTTTCTTT
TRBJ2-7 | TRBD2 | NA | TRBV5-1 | CASSRGLAGGPYEQYF | TGCGCCAGCAGCCGAGGACTAGCGGGGGGCCCCTACGAGCAGTACTTC
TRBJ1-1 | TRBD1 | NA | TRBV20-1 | CSARSGQGSPYTEAFF | TGCAGTGCTAGGAGTGGACAGGGTTCTCCCTACACTGAAGCTTTCTTT
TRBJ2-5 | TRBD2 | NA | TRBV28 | CASIRGGGAQETQYF | TGTGCCAGCATCCGTGGCGGGGGGGCCCAAGAGACCCAGTACTTC
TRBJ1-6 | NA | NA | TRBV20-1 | CSASHRANDSPLHF | TGCAGTGCTAGTCACAGGGCAAATGATTCACCCCTCCACTTT
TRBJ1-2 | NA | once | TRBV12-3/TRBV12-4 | CASSSGQADYGYTF | TGTGCCAGCAGTTCAGGCCAGGCCGACTATGGCTACACCTTC
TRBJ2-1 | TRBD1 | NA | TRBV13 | CASSWRAGGENEQFF | TGTGCCAGCAGCTGGCGGGCAGGGGGTGAGAATGAGCAGTTCTTC
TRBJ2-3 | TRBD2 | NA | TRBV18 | CASSLGLGADTQYF | TGTGCCAGCTCACTCGGACTAGGCGCAGATACGCAGTATTTT
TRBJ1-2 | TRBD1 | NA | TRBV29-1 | CSVGGDRGLSAYGYTF | TGCAGCGTTGGAGGGGACAGGGGGCTCTCGGCTTATGGCTACACCTTC
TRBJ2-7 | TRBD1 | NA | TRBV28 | CASSRTGSYEQYF | TGTGCCAGCAGTAGGACAGGGTCCTACGAGCAGTACTTC
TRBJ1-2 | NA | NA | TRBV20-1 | CSARDARANYGYTF | TGCAGTGCTAGAGATGCCAGGGCCAACTATGGCTACACCTTC
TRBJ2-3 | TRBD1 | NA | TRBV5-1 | CASSLEDRGTDTQYF | TGCGCCAGCAGCTTGGAGGACAGGGGCACAGATACGCAGTATTTT
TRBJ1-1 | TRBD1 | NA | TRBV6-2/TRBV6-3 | CASTKGGQVNTEAFF | TGTGCCAGCACCAAAGGGGGACAGGTGAACACTGAAGCTTTCTTT
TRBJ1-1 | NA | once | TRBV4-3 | CASSQDKGEAFF | TGCGCCAGCAGCCAAGATAAAGGGGAGGCTTTCTTT
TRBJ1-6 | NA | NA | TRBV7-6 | CASSRGAGMGSPLHF | TGTGCCAGCAGCCGGGGGGCAGGGATGGGTTCACCCCTCCACTTT
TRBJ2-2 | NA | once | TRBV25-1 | CASAARGTGELFF | TGTGCCAGCGCGGCTCGGGGCACCGGGGAGCTGTTTTTT
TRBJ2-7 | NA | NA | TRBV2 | CASSEEPRGLEQYF | TGTGCCAGCAGTGAAGAACCCAGAGGCCTCGAGCAGTACTTC
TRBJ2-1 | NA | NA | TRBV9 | CASSLSSYNEQFF | TGTGCCAGCAGCCTGAGCTCCTACAATGAGCAGTTCTTC
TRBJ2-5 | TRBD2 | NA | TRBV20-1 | CSARGGGQETQYF | TGCAGTGCCCGGGGGGGCGGACAAGAGACCCAGTACTTC
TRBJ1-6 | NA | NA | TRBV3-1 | CASSISDSPLHF | TGTGCCAGCTCCATTTCGGATTCACCCCTCCACTTT
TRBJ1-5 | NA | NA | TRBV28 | CASSSTSAGIAQPQHF | TGTGCCAGCAGTTCTACCAGCGCGGGGATTGCCCAGCCCCAGCATTTT
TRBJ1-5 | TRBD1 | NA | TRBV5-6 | CASSYVGQGNQPQHF | TGTGCCAGCAGCTACGTGGGACAGGGTAATCAGCCCCAGCATTTT
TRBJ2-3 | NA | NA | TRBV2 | CASFGTDTQYF | TGTGCCAGCTTCGGTACAGATACGCAGTATTTT
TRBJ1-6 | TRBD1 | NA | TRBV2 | CASRTGGAPLHF | TGTGCCAGCAGGACAGGGGGGGCCCCCCTCCACTTT
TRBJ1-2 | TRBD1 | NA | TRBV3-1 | CASSQGTGDYGYTF | TGTGCCAGCAGCCAAGGGACAGGGGACTATGGCTACACCTTC
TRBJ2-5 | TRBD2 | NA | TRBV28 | CASRLLAGSRVYF | TGTGCCAGCAGGCTACTAGCGGGGTCCCGTGTCTACTTC
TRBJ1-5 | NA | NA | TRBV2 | CASRGDGNQPQHF | TGTGCCAGCCGCGGCGACGGGAATCAGCCCCAGCATTTT
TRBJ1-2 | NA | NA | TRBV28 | CASTSTGTPDRGYTF | TGTGCCAGCACCTCTACCGGGACACCAGACAGGGGCTACACCTTC
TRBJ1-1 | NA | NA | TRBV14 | CASSQDLFTGREGTEAFF | TGTGCCAGCAGCCAAGATCTTTTTACGGGCAGGGAAGGCACTGAAGCTTTCTTT
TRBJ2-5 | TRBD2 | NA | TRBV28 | CASTPWGTSGGEYPQETQYF | TGTGCCAGCACCCCCTGGGGGACTAGCGGGGGAGAATACCCCCAAGAGACCCAGTACTTC
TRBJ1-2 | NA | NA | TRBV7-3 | CASSPQRGDGYTF | TGTGCCAGCAGCCCCCAACGGGGGGATGGCTACACCTTC
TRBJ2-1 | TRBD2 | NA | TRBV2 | CASSEMGGGNEQFF | TGTGCCAGCAGTGAAATGGGCGGGGGTAATGAGCAGTTCTTC
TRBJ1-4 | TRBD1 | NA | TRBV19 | CASSHSGQAFGANEKLFF | TGTGCCAGTAGTCACTCGGGACAGGCCTTCGGGGCTAATGAAAAACTGTTTTTT
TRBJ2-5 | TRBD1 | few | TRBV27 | CASSLGTGVETQYF | TGTGCCAGCAGTTTAGGGACAGGGGTAGAGACCCAGTACTTC
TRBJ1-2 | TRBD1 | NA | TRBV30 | CAWSVGTGANYGYTF | TGTGCCTGGAGTGTAGGGACAGGGGCTAACTATGGCTACACCTTC
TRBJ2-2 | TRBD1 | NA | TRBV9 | CASSAATGVLTGELFF | TGTGCCAGCAGCGCCGCGACAGGGGTGTTAACCGGGGAGCTGTTTTTT
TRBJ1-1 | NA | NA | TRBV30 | CAWDRGGYTEAFF | TGTGCCTGGGACCGGGGGGGGTACACTGAAGCTTTCTTT
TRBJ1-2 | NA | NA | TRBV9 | CASSGRDGQTYGYTF | TGTGCCAGCAGCGGCCGGGACGGACAGACCTATGGCTACACCTTC
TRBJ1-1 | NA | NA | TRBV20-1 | CSARDLSRLNTEAFF | TGCAGTGCTAGAGATCTTAGCCGCCTGAACACTGAAGCTTTCTTT
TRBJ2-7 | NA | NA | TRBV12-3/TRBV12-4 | CASSSTGEQYF | TGTGCCAGCAGTTCTACCGGCGAGCAGTACTTC
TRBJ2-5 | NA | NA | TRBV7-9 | CASRRDRDQETQYF | TGTGCCAGCAGAAGGGACCGCGACCAAGAGACCCAGTACTTC
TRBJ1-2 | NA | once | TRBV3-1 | CASSQWVGDGYTF | TGTGCCAGCAGCCAATGGGTGGGTGATGGCTACACCTTC
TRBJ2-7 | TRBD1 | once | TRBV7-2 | CASTQQGGGEQYF | TGTGCCAGCACCCAACAGGGGGGCGGCGAGCAGTACTTC
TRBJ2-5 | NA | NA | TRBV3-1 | CASSLTMYQETQYF | TGTGCCAGCAGCCTGACGATGTACCAAGAGACCCAGTACTTC